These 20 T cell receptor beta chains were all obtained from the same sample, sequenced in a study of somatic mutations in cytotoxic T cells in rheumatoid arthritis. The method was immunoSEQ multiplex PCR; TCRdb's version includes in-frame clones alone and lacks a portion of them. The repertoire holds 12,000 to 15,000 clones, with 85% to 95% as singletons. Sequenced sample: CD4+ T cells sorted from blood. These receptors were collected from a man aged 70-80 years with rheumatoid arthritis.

CDR3 in amino acids: CASSSPQGGPAFF. CDR3 DNA sequence: TGTGCCAGCAGCTCCCCCCAAGGGGGTCCGGCTTTCTTT. The J gene is TRBJ1-1, the V gene TRBV11-3; possible D gene TRBD1, 6 bases. Trimming took off 4 bases at V and 11 bases at J, with 17 bases between the two ends. Germline V gene data show CDR1 as SGHNT and CDR2 as YENEEA. CDR3 size: 13 residues.

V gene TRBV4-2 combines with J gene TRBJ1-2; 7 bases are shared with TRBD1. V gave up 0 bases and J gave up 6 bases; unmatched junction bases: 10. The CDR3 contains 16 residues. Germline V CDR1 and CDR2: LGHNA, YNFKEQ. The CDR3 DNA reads TGTGCCAGCAGCCAAGACCGACAGGGTTCCCCAGATGGCTACACCTTC. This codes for CASSQDRQGSPDGYTF.

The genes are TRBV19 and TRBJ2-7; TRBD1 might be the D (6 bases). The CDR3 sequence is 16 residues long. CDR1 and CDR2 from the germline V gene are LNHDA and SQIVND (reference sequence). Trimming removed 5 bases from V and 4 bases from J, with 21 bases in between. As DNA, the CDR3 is TGTGCCAGTAGTCCAGTCTACAATGGGGGCAGATACGAGCAGTACTTC. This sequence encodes CASSPVYNGGRYEQYF. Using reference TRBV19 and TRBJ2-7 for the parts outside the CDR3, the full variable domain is DGGITQSPKYLFRKEGQNVTLSCEQNLNHDAMYWYRQDPGQGLRLIYYSQIVNDFQKGDIAEGYSVSREKKESFPLTVTSAQKNPTAFYLCASSPVYNGGRYEQYFGPGTRLTVT.

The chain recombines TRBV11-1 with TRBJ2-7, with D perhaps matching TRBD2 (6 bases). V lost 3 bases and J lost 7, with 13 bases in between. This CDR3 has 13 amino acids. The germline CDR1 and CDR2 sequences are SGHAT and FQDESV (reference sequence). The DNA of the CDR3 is TGTGCCAGCAGCTTTCGGGGGAAGAAGGAGCAGTACTTC. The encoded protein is CASSFRGKKEQYF.

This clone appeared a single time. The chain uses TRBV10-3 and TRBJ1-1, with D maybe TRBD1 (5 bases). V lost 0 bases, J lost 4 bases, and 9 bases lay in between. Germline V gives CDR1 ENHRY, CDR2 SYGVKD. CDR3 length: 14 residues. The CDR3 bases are TGTGCCATCAGTGAGTCGGGGAGGGGCACTGAAGCTTTCTTT. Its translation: CAISESGRGTEAFF.

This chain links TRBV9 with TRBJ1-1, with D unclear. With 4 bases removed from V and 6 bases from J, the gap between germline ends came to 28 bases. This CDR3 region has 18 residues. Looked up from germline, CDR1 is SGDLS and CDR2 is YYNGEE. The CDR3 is CASSLSLSQILTLAEAFF. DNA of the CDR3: TGTGCCAGCAGCCTATCACTTTCACAGATCCTAACACTCGCTGAAGCTTTCTTT.

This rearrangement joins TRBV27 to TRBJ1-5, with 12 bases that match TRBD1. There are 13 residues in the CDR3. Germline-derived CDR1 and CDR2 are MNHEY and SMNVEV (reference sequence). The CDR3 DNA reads TGTTCCACCGGGACAGGGGGCTCTCAGCCCCAGCATTTT. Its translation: CSTGTGGSQPQHF.

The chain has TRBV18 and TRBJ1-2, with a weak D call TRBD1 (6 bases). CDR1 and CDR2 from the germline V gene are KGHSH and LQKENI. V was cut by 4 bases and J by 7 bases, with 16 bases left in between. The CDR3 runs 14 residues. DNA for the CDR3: TGTGCCAGCTCACGGGCAGGGGAAGGACTTGGCTACACCTTC. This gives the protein CASSRAGEGLGYTF.

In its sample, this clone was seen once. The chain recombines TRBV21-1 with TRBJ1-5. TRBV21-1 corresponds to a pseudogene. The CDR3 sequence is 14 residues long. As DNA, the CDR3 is TGTGCCAGCAGCCTTGAGGGGGGGAATCAGCCCCAGCATTTT. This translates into CASSLEGGNQPQHF.

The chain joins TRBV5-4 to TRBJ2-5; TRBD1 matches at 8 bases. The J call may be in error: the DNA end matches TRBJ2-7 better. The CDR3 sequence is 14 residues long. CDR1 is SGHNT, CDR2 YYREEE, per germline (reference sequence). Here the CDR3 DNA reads TGTGCCAGCAGCTTTGGCAGGGGGCATTACGAGCAGTACTTC. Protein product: CASSFGRGHYEQYF.

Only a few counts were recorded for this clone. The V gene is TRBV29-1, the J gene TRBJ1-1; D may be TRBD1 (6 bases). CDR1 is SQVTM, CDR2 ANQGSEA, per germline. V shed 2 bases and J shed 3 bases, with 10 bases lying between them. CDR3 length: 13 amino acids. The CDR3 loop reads CSVERTEDTEAFF. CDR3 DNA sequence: TGCAGCGTTGAAAGGACAGAGGACACTGAAGCTTTCTTT.

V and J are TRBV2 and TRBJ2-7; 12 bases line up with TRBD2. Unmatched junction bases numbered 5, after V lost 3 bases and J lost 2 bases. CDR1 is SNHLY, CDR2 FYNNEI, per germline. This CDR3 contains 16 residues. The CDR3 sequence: CASSDSTSGRPYEQYF. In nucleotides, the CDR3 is TGTGCCAGCAGTGACTCTACTAGCGGGAGGCCCTACGAGCAGTACTTC.

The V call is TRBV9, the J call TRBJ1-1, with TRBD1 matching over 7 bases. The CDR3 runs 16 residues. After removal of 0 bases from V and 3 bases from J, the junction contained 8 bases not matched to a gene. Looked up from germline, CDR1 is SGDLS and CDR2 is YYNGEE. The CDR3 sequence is CASSVVGGQGDTEAFF. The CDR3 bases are TGTGCCAGCAGCGTAGTAGGGGGCCAGGGGGACACTGAAGCTTTCTTT.

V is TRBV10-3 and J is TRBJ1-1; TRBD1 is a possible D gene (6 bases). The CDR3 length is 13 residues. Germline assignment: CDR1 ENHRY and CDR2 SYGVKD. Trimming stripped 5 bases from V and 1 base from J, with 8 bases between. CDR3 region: CAISTGQNTEAFF. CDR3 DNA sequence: TGTGCCATCAGTACAGGGCAGAACACTGAAGCTTTCTTT.

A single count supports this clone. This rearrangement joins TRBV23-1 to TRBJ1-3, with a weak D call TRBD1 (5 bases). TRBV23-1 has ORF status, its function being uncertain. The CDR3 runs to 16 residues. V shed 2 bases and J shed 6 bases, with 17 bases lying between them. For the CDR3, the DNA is TGCGCCAGCAGTCAAAGGCATGGGGCGCGGGAAAACACCATATATTTT. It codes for CASSQRHGARENTIYF.

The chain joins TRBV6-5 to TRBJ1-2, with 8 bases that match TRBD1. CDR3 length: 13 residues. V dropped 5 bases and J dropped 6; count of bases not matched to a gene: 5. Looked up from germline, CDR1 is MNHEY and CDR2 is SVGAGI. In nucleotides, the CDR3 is TGTGCCAGCAGTAGAGGACAGGGACATGGCTACACCTTC. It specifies CASSRGQGHGYTF.

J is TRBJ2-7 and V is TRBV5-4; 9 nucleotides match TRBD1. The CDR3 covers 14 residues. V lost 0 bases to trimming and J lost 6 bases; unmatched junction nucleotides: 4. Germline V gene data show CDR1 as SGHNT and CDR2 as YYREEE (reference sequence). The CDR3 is CASSLGTGVREQYF. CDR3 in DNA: TGTGCCAGCAGCTTGGGGACAGGGGTACGCGAGCAGTACTTC.

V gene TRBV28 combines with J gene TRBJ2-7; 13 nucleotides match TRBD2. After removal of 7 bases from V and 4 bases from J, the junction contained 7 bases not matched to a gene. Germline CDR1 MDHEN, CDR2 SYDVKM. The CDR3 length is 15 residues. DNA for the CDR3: TGTGCCAGCAAAACTAGCGGGAGGGCCCGGTACGAGCAGTACTTC. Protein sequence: CASKTSGRARYEQYF.

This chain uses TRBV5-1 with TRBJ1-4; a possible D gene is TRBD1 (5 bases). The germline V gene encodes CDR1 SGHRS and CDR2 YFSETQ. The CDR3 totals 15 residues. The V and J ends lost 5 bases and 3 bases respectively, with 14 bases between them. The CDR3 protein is CASRFQGRSNEKLFF. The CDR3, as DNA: TGCGCCAGCAGATTTCAGGGTCGGTCTAATGAAAAACTGTTTTTT.

CDR3 protein: CASRTADTQYF. The DNA for the CDR3 is TGTGCCAGCAGGACAGCAGATACGCAGTATTTT. The chain carries TRBV2 and TRBJ2-3; D is perhaps TRBD1 (5 bases). The germline V and J ends were trimmed by 6 bases and 4 bases, with 5 bases remaining between them. CDR1 SNHLY and CDR2 FYNNEI come from the germline V gene. The CDR3 covers 11 residues. The entire variable domain, with the rest obtained from reference TRBV2 and TRBJ2-3, is as follows: EPEVTQTPSHQVTQMGQEVILRCVPISNHLYFYWYRQILGQKVEFLVSFYNNEISEKSEIFDDQFSVERPDGSNFTLKIRSTKLEDSAMYFCASRTADTQYFGPGTRLTVL.